This T cell receptor (beta chain) derives from a study of OX40 agonist ivuxolimab in advanced cancers. Whole-study context: Eligibility rules accepted prior anti-PD-1, anti-PD-L1 or anti-CTLA-4 therapy, and around 38% had some. Study-wide results and caveats: Clonal expansion from baseline to week 6 occurred in both CD4+ and CD8+ T cells.

The CDR3 is 18 amino acids. The trim removed 3 bases at V and 7 bases at J, leaving 11 bases unmatched. Germline loops: CDR1 LGHNA, CDR2 YSLEER. As regards this clone: Its matching antigen is unknown.

Repertoires were generated with immunoSEQ multiplex PCR, while TCRdb's copy carries only in-frame clones and drops some. The sample carries tens of thousands of clones, under 95% recorded once. The origin of this receptor is an adult with an advanced solid tumor such as melanoma, head and neck, liver or kidney cancer. V is TRBV4-3 and J is TRBJ2-1; TRBD2 matches 14 bases. This sample comprised CD4+ or CD8+ T cells sorted from blood, obtained in a trial of the OX40 agonist ivuxolimab. The CDR3 DNA reads as TGCGCCAGCAGCCAGATGAAGGGACTAGCGGGAGAAGGTAATGAGCAGTTCTTC. As protein: CASSQMKGLAGEGNEQFF.